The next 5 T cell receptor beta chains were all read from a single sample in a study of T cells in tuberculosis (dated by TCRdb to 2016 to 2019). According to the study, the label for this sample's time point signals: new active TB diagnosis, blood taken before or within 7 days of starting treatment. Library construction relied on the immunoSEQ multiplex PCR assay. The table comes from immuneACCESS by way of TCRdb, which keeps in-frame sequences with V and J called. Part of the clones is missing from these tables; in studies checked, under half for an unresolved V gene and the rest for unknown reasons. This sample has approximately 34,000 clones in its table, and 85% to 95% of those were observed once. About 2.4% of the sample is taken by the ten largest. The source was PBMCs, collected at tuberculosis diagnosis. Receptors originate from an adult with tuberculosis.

DNA of the CDR3: TGTGCCAGCAGTCCCCACGACATAGACAGGGCAAATGAGCAGTTCTTC. Amino acids: CASSPHDIDRANEQFF. The chain uses TRBV7-6 and TRBJ2-1, with TRBD1 identical over 7 bases. The CDR3 has 16 amino acids. The germline gives CDR1 SGHVS, CDR2 FNYEAQ. Trimming cost V 6 bases and J 7 bases; bases outside gene matches: 15. Together with reference TRBV7-6 and TRBJ2-1, the CDR3 gives the full variable domain: GAGVSQSPRYKVTKRGQDVALRCDPISGHVSLYWYRQALGQGPEFLTYFNYEAQQDKSGLPNDRFSAERPEGSISTLTIQRTEQRDSAMYRCASSPHDIDRANEQFFGPGTRLTVL.

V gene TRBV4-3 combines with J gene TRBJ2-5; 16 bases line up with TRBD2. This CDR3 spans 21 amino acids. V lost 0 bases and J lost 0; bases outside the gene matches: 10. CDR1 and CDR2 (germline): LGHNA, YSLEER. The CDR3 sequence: CASSQENLGTSGGAHQETQYF. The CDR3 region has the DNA TGCGCCAGCAGCCAAGAGAATCTCGGGACTAGCGGGGGGGCCCACCAAGAGACCCAGTACTTC.

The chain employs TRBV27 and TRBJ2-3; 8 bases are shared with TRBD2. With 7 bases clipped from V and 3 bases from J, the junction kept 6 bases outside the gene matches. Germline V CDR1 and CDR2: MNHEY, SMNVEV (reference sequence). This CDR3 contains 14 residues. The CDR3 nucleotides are TGTGCCAGCATCGGGGGGGGCAGAACAGATACGCAGTATTTT. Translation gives CASIGGGRTDTQYF.

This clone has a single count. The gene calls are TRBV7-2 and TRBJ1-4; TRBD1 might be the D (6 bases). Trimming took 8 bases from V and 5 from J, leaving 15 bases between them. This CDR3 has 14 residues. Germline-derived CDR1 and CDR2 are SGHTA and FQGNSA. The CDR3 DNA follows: TGTGCCAGCGCTCTGGGACACCAGAATGAAAAACTGTTTTTT. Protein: CASALGHQNEKLFF.

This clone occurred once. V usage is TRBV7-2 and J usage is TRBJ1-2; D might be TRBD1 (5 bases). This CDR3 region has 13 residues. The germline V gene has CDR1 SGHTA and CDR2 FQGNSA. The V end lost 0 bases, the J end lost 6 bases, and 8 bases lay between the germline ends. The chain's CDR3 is CASSLARADGYTF. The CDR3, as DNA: TGTGCCAGCAGCTTAGCCAGGGCTGATGGCTACACCTTC.